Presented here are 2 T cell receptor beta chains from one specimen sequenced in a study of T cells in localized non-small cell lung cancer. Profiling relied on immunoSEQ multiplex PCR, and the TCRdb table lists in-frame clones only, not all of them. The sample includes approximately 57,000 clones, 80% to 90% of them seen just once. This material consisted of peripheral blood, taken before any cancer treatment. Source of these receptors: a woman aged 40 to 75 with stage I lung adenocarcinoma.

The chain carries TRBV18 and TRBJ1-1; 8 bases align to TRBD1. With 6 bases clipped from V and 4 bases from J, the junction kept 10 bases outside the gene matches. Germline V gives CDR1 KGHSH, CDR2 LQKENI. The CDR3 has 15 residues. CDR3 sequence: CASSERTGRGTEAFF. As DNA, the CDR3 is TGTGCCAGCTCGGAAAGGACAGGGAGAGGCACTGAAGCTTTCTTT. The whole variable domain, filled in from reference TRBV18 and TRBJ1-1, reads NAGVMQNPRHLVRRRGQEARLRCSPMKGHSHVYWYRQLPEEGLKFMVYLQKENIIDESGMPKERFSAEFPKEGPSILRIQQVVRGDSAAYFCASSERTGRGTEAFFGQGTRLTVV.

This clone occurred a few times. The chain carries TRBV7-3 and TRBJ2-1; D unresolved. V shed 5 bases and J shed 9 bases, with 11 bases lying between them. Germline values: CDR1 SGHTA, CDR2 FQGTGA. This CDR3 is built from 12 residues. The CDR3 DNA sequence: TGTGCCAGCAGCCGAGACGTTCTTGAGCAGTTCTTC. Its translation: CASSRDVLEQFF.